The 4 T cell receptor beta chains reported below all come from one sample, sequenced in a study of graft-versus-host responses after intestinal transplantation. Clones were read by immunoSEQ multiplex PCR, and TCRdb kept only the in-frame ones, dropping some. The sample lists 85,000 to 100,000 clones; about 90% were seen once. Which antigens these TCRs recognize remains unknown. The sequenced sample was unstimulated CD8+ T cells sorted from spleen or lymph node cells, obtained before transplant. These receptor sequences come from a human donor who was the organ donor for an intestinal transplant.

The chain recombines TRBV23-1 with TRBJ2-5; D is perhaps TRBD2 (5 bases). TRBV23-1 is an open reading frame, and its role is uncertain. V gave up 4 bases and J gave up 2 bases, with 17 bases separating them. The CDR3 has 16 amino acids. The CDR3 loop is CASSLIRGLPQETQYF. The CDR3 DNA follows: TGCGCCAGCAGTCTTATTCGGGGTCTCCCTCAAGAGACCCAGTACTTC.

The chain is built from TRBV10-2 and TRBJ2-7; weak D call: TRBD2 (6 bases). The CDR3 spans 12 residues. Germline V lookup: CDR1 WSHSY, CDR2 SAAADI. The V end lost 5 bases, the J end lost 7 bases, and 12 bases lay between the germline ends. CDR3 sequence: CASSIPGGEQYF. The CDR3 coding sequence is TGCGCCAGCAGTATACCTGGGGGGGAGCAGTACTTC.

J is TRBJ2-1 and V is TRBV30; 9 positions match TRBD2. After removal of 1 base from V and 3 bases from J, the junction contained 1 base not matched to a gene. The CDR3 totals 14 residues. Germline V gene sequence: CDR1 GTSNPN, CDR2 SVGIG (reference sequence). CDR3 residues: CAWSDSGGYNEQFF. In DNA form, the CDR3 reads TGTGCCTGGAGTGATAGCGGGGGCTACAATGAGCAGTTCTTC.

The rearrangement joins TRBV27 to TRBJ2-1, with 8 bases that match TRBD2. The J segment lost 3 bases and the V segment lost 8 bases, leaving 9 bases of the junction unmatched. Germline-derived CDR1 and CDR2 are MNHEY and SMNVEV (reference sequence). The CDR3 totals 15 residues. The CDR3 reads CASASGTRYYNEQFF. CDR3 sequence (DNA): TGTGCCAGCGCATCCGGGACTAGGTACTACAATGAGCAGTTCTTC.